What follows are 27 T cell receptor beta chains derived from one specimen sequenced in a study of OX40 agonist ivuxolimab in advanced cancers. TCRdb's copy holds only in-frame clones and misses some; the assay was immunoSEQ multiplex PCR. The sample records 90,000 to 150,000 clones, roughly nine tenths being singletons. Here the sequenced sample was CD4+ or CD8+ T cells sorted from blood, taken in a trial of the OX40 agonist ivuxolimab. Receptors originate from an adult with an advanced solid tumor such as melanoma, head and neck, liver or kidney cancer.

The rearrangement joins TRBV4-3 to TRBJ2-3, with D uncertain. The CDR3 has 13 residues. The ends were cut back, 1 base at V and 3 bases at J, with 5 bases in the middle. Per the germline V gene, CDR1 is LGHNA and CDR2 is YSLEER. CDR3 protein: CASSQGVTDTQYF. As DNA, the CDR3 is TGCGCCAGCAGCCAAGGGGTTACAGATACGCAGTATTTT.

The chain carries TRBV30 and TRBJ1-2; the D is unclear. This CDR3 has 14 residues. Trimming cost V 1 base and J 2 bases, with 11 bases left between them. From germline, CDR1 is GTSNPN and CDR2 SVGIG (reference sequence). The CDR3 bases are TGTGCCTGGAGTGGGAACCCGGGAAACTATGGCTACACCTTC. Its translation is CAWSGNPGNYGYTF.

DNA for the CDR3: TGTGCCTGGAGCTCGGGACAGGTTAATGAAAAACTGTTTTTT. It encodes CAWSSGQVNEKLFF. The chain employs TRBV30 and TRBJ1-4, with 8 nucleotides matching TRBD1. Germline values: CDR1 GTSNPN, CDR2 SVGIG (reference sequence). The CDR3 runs to 14 residues. With 3 bases clipped from V and 4 bases from J, the junction kept 4 bases outside the gene matches.

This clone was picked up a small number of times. The CDR3, as DNA: TGTGCCAGCAGCATGACCGGGAACACTGAAGCTTTCTTT. As protein: CASSMTGNTEAFF. The chain couples TRBV7-2 to TRBJ1-1, with D hard to call. Between the trimmed V and J ends, which lost 5 bases and 1 base, there was a span of 8 bases. The CDR3 totals 13 residues. CDR1 and CDR2 from the germline V gene are SGHTA and FQGNSA.

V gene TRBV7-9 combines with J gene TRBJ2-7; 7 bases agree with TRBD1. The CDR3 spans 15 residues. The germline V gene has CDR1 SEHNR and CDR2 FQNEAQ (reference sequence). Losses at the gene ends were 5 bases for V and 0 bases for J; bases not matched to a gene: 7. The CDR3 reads CASSETDRSSYEQYF. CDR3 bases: TGTGCCAGCAGCGAAACGGACAGGAGCTCCTACGAGCAGTACTTC.

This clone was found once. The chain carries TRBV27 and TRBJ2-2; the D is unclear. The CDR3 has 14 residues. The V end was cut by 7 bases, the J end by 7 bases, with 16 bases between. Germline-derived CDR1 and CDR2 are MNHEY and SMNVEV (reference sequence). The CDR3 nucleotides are TGTGCCAGCACACAACAGCACCCAAACGGGGAGCTGTTTTTT. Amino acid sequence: CASTQQHPNGELFF.

The CDR3 loop is CASSLALANEKLFF. The DNA for the CDR3 is TGTGCCAGCAGCTTAGCGCTGGCTAATGAAAAACTGTTTTTT. This chain links TRBV7-2 with TRBJ1-4; D is ambiguous. The CDR3 sequence is 14 residues long. Trimming took 0 bases from V and 3 from J, leaving 5 bases between them. Germline values: CDR1 SGHTA, CDR2 FQGNSA.

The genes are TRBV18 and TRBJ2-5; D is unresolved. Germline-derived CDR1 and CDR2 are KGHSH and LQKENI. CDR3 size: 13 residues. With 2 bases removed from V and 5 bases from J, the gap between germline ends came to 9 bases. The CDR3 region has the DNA TGTGCCAGCTCACCAGGGTCGAGGGAGACCCAGTACTTC. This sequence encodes CASSPGSRETQYF.

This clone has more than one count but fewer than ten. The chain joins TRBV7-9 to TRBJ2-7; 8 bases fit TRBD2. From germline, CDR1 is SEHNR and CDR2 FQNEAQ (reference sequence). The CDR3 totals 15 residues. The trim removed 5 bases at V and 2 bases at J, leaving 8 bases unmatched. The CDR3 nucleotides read TGTGCCAGCAGCCCTACTAGCGGCGGCCCCTACGAGCAGTACTTC. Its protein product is CASSPTSGGPYEQYF. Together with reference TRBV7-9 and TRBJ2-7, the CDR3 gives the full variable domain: DTGVSQNPRHKITKRGQNVTFRCDPISEHNRLYWYRQTLGQGPEFLTYFQNEAQLEKSRLLSDRFSAERPKGSFSTLEIQRTEQGDSAMYLCASSPTSGGPYEQYFGPGTRLTVT.

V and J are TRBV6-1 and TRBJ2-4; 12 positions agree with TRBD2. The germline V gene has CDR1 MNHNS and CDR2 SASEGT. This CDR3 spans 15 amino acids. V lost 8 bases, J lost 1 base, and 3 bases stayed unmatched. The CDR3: CASVGTSGAKNIQYF. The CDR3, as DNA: TGTGCCAGCGTTGGGACTAGCGGGGCCAAAAACATTCAGTACTTC.

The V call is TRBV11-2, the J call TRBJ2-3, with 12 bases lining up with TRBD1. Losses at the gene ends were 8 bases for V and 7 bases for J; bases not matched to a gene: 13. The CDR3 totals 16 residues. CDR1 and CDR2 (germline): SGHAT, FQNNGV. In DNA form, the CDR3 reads TGTGCCAGCCCCTACCCGGGACAGGGGGCGGAAAATACGCAGTATTTT. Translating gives CASPYPGQGAENTQYF.

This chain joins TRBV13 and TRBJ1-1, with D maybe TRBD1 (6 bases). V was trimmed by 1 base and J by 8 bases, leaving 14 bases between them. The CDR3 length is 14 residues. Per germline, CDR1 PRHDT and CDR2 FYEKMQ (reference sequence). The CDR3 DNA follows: TGTGCCAGCAGCTTAGACGGGGGCGGGAACGAAGCTTTCTTT. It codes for CASSLDGGGNEAFF.

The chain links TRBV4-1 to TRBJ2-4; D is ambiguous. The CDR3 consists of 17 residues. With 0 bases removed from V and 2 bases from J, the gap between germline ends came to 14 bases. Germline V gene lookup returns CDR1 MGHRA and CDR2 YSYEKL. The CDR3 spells CASSQDMVPQSKNIQYF. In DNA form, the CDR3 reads TGCGCCAGCAGCCAAGATATGGTTCCCCAATCCAAAAACATTCAGTACTTC.

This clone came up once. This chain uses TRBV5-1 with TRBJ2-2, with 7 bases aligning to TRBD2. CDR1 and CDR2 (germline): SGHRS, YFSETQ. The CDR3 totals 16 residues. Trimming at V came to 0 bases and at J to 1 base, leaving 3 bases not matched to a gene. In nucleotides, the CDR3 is TGCGCCAGCAGCTTGGGGAGCGGGGTGAACACCGGGGAGCTGTTTTTT. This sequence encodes CASSLGSGVNTGELFF.

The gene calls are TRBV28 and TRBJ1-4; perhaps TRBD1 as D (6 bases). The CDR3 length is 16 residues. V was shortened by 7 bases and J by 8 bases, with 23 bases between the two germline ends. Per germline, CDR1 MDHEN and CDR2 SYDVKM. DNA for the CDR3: TGTGCCAGCACCTCATATGCCGGCAGGGGAGGGGAAAAACTGTTTTTT. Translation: CASTSYAGRGGEKLFF.

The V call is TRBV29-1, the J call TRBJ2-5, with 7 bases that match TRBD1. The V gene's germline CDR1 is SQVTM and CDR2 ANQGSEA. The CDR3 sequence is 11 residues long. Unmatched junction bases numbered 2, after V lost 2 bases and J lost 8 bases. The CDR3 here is CSVERQGTQYF. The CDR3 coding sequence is TGCAGCGTTGAAAGACAGGGTACCCAGTACTTC.

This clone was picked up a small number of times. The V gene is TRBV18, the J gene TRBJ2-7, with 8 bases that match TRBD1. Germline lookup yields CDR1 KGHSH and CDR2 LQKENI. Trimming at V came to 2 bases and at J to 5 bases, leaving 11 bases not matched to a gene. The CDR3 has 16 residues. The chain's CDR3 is CASSPLNRGSGDEQYF. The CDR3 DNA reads TGTGCCAGCTCACCATTGAACAGGGGGTCGGGGGACGAGCAGTACTTC.

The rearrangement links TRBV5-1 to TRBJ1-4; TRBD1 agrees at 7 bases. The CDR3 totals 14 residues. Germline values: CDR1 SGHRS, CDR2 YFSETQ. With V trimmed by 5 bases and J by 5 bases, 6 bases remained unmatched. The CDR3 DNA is TGCGCCAGCAGTTCAGGGGGATCCAATGAAAAACTGTTTTTT. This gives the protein CASSSGGSNEKLFF.

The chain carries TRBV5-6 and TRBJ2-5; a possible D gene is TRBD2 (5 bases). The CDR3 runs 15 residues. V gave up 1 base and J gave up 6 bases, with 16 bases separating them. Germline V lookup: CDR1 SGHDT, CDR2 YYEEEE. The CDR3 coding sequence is TGTGCCAGCAGCTTGACGGGTATCCGGGGAAAGACCCAGTACTTC. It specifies CASSLTGIRGKTQYF.

DNA for the CDR3: TGTGCCAGCAGACCCGACAGAGTAGGCAACACTGAAGCTTTCTTT. Its protein is CASRPDRVGNTEAFF. V is TRBV2 and J is TRBJ1-1, with TRBD1 as a possible D gene (5 bases). The V end lost 6 bases, the J end lost 2 bases, and 16 bases lay between the germline ends. Germline V CDR1 and CDR2: SNHLY, FYNNEI. The CDR3 spans 15 residues.

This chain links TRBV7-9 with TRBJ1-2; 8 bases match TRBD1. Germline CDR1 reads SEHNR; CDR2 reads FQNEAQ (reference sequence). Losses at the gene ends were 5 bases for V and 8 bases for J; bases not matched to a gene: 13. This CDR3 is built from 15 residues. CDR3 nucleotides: TGTGCCAGCAGCCCCGGTCAGGGGGCAATAGACGGCTACACCTTC. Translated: CASSPGQGAIDGYTF. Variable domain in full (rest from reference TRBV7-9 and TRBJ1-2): DTGVSQNPRHKITKRGQNVTFRCDPISEHNRLYWYRQTLGQGPEFLTYFQNEAQLEKSRLLSDRFSAERPKGSFSTLEIQRTEQGDSAMYLCASSPGQGAIDGYTFGSGTRLTVV.

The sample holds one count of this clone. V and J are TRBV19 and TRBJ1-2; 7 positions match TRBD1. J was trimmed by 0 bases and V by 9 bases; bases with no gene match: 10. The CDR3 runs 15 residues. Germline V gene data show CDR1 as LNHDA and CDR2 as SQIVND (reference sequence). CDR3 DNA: TGTGCCAGCGGGTCCGGGACAGCTACTAACTATGGCTACACCTTC. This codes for CASGSGTATNYGYTF.

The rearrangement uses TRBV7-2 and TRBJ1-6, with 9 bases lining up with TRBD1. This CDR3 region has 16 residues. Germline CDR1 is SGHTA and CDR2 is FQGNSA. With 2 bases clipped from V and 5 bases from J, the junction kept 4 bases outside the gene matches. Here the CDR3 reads CASSLSGTGNNSPLHF. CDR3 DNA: TGTGCCAGCAGCTTAAGTGGGACAGGGAATAATTCACCCCTCCACTTT. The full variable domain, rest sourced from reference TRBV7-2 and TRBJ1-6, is GAGVSQSPSNKVTEKGKDVELRCDPISGHTALYWYRQSLGQGLEFLIYFQGNSAPDKSGLPSDRFSAERTGGSVSTLTIQRTQQEDSAVYLCASSLSGTGNNSPLHFGNGTRLTVT.

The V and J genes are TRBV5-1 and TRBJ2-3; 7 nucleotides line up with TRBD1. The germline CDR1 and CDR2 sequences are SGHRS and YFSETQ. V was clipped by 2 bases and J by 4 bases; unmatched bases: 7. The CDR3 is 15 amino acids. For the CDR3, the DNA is TGCGCCAGCAGCTTCCGGGAAGGGGGCCCAGATACGCAGTATTTT. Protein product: CASSFREGGPDTQYF.

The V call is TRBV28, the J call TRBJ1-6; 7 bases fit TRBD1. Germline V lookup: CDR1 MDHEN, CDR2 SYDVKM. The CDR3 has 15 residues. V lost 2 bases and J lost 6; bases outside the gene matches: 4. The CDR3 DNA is TGTGCCAGCAGTTTAAACGACAGGGCTAATTCACCCCTCCACTTT. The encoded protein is CASSLNDRANSPLHF.

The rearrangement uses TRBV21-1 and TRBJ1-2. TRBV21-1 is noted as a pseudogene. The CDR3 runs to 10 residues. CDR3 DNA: TGTGCCGGAGCGGGGGACGACTACACCTTC. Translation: CAGAGDDYTF.

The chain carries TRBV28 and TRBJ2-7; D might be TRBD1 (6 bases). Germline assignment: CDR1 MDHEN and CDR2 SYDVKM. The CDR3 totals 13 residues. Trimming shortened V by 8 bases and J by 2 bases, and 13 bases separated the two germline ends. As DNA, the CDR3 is TGTGCCAGCGCCGGGACAATTCCCTACGAGCAGTACTTC. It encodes CASAGTIPYEQYF.